This TCR beta chain was obtained from a study of T cell repertoires in ileal Crohn's disease. Assay: immunoSEQ multiplex PCR; the TCRdb copy retains only in-frame clones and omits some. Among fewer than 20,000 clones listed, 90% to 95% were seen once. CDR3 length: 14 amino acids. With V trimmed by 6 bases and J by 3 bases, 7 bases remained unmatched. From germline, CDR1 is MNHEY and CDR2 SVGAGI. The clonotype comes from an adult with Crohn's disease. The gene calls are TRBV6-5 and TRBJ1-2; the match to TRBD1 covers 7 bases. Sequencing was done on a sample of ileal tissue. CDR3 sequence reads: CASRSPQGHYGYTF. CDR3 coding DNA: TGTGCCAGCAGGAGTCCACAGGGGCACTATGGCTACACCTTC.